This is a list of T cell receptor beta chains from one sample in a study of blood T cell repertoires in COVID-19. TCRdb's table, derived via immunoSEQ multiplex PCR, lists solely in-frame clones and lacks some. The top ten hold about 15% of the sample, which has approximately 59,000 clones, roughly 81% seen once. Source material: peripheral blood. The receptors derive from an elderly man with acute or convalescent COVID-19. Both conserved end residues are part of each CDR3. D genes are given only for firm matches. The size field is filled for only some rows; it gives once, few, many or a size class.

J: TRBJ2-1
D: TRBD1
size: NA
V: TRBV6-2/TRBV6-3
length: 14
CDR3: CASSRATGVHEQFF
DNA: TGTGCCAGCAGCCGCGCGACAGGGGTCCATGAGCAGTTCTTC

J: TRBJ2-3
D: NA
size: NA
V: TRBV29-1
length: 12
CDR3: CSVGSGTDTQYF
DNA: TGCAGCGTTGGGAGCGGCACAGATACGCAGTATTTT

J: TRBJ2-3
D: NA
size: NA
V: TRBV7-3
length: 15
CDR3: CASSLTLALTDTQYF
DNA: TGTGCCAGCAGCTTAACGTTGGCCCTTACAGATACGCAGTATTTT

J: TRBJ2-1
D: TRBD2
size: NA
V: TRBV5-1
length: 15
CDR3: CASSQLAGGSNEQFF
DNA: TGCGCCAGCAGCCAACTAGCGGGGGGGTCGAATGAGCAGTTCTTC

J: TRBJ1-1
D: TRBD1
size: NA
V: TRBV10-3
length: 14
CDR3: CAISRQGQTTEAFF
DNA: TGTGCCATCAGCCGACAGGGCCAAACCACTGAAGCTTTCTTT

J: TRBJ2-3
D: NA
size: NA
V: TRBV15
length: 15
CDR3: CATSRETLDTDTQYF
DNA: TGTGCCACCAGCAGAGAAACGCTAGACACAGATACGCAGTATTTT

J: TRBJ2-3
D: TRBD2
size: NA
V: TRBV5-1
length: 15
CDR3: CASSRTSGYTDTQYF
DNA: TGCGCCAGCAGCCGGACTAGCGGTTACACAGATACGCAGTATTTT

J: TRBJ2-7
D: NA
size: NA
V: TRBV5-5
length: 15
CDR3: CASSLDPGTNYEQYF
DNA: TGTGCCAGCAGCTTGGATCCCGGGACAAATTACGAGCAGTACTTC

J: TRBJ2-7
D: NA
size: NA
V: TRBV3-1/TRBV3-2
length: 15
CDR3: CASSQVPDTDYEQYF
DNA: TGTGCCAGCAGCCAAGTTCCGGACACGGACTACGAGCAGTACTTC

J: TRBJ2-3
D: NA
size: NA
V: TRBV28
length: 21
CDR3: CASSLSFWPFPKMDISDTQYF
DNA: TGTGCCAGCAGTTTATCTTTCTGGCCCTTCCCCAAAATGGACATCTCAGATACGCAGTATTTT

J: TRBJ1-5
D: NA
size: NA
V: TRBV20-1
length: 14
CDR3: CSASLGQLNQPQHF
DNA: TGCAGTGCTAGTCTAGGACAGCTAAATCAGCCCCAGCATTTT

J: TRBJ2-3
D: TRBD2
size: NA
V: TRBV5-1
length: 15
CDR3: CASSVIGLGGDTQYF
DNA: TGCGCCAGCAGTGTAATCGGGTTGGGAGGGGATACGCAGTATTTT

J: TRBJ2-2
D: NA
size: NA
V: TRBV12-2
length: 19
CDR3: CASRLAPASGGMNTGELFF
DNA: TGTGCAAGTCGCTTAGCGCCGGCTAGCGGGGGGATGAACACCGGGGAGCTGTTTTTT

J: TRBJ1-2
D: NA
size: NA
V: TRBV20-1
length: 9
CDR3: CSTGVSYTF
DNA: TGCAGTACGGGGGTTAGCTACACCTTC

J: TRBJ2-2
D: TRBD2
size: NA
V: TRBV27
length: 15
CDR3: CASSFSRLAGGQLFF
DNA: TGTGCCAGCAGTTTCAGTCGACTAGCGGGGGGGCAGCTGTTTTTT

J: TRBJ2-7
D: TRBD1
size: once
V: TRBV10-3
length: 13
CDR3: CAITSDRAYEQYF
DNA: TGTGCCATCACTTCGGACAGGGCCTACGAGCAGTACTTC

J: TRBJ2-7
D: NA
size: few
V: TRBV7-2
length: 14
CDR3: CASSKTTAPGEQYF
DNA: TGTGCCAGCAGCAAAACGACCGCACCGGGGGAGCAGTACTTC

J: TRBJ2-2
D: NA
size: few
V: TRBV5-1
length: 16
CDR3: CASSLALSYGTGELFF
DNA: TGCGCCAGCAGCTTGGCCCTTTCCTACGGCACCGGGGAGCTGTTTTTT

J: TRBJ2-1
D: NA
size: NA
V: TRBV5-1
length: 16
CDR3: CASRLTGTPFEGEQFF
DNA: TGCGCCAGCAGACTAACCGGGACACCTTTTGAGGGGGAGCAGTTCTTC

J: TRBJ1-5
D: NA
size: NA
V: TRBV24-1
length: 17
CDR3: CATSDSASQFSNQPQHF
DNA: TGTGCCACCAGTGATTCCGCTTCCCAGTTTAGCAATCAGCCCCAGCATTTT

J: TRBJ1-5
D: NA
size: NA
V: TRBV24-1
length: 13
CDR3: CATSSRDGSPQHF
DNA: TGTGCCACCAGCTCAAGAGACGGGTCGCCCCAGCATTTT

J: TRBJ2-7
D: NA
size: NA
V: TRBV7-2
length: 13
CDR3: CASSLEGATGQYF
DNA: TGTGCCAGCAGCTTAGAAGGGGCCACGGGGCAGTACTTC

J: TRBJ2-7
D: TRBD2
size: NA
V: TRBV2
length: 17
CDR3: CATSRGLASGSLYEQYF
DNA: TGTGCCACCTCCCGGGGTCTGGCTAGCGGGAGTCTGTACGAGCAGTACTTC

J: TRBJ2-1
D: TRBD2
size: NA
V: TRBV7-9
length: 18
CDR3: CASSLGAGLAGVSNEQFF
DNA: TGTGCCAGCAGCTTAGGGGCCGGACTAGCGGGAGTCAGCAATGAGCAGTTCTTC

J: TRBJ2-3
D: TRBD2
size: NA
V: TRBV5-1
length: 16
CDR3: CASSLDLAGITDTQYF
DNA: TGCGCCAGCAGCTTGGATCTAGCGGGGATCACAGATACGCAGTATTTT

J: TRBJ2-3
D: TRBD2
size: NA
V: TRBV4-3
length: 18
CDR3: CASSQEAGRGDQLDPLYF
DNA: TGCGCCAGCAGCCAAGAGGCCGGGAGGGGGGATCAACTAGACCCACTGTATTTT

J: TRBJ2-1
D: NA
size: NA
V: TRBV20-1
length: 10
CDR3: CSARRGEQFF
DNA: TGCAGTGCTAGGAGAGGAGAGCAGTTCTTC

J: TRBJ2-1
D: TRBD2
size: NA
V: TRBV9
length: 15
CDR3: CASSKRLAGYNEQFF
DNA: TGTGCCAGCAGCAAAAGACTAGCGGGGTACAATGAGCAGTTCTTC

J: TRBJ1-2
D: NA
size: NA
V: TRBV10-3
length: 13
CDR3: CAIFLDSLYGYTF
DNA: TGTGCCATTTTCCTAGACAGCCTCTATGGCTACACCTTC

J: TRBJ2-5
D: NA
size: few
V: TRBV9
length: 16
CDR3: CASSATGTSNKETQYF
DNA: TGTGCCAGCAGCGCCACCGGGACAAGCAATAAAGAGACCCAGTACTTC

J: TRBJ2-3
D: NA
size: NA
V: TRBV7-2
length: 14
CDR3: CASSQSRFTDTQYF
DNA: TGTGCCAGCAGCCAGTCTAGGTTCACAGATACGCAGTATTTT

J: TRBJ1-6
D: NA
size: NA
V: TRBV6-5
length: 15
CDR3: CASSNRDSYNSPLHF
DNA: TGTGCCAGCAGTAACCGGGACTCCTATAATTCACCCCTCCACTTT

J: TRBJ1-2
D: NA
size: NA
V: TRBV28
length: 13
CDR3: CASSLESRGLGTF
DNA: TGTGCCAGCAGTTTAGAGTCCCGGGGTCTAGGCACCTTC

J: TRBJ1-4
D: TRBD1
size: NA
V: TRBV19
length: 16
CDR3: CASSMGTVATNEKLFF
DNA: TGTGCCAGTAGTATGGGGACAGTTGCAACTAATGAAAAACTGTTTTTT

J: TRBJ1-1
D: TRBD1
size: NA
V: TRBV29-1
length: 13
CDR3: CSVLTQGSTEAFF
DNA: TGCAGCGTTCTTACACAGGGGAGCACTGAAGCTTTCTTT